Listed here are 9 T cell receptor beta chains from one sample, sequenced in a study of CD8 T cells in Susac syndrome. Random-hexamer reverse transcription was applied to roughly 0.5 to 1 ug RNA. TCRdb itself ran the immunoSEQ multiplex PCR reads through MiXCR, one entry per CDR3 protein. In the table there are 100,000 to 150,000 distinct CDR3 sequences, around 95% of which are singletons. The sequenced material came from CD8+ T cells from PBMCs. Receptor source: a human donor with Susac syndrome.

CDR3 sequence (DNA): TGCAGTGCTAGAGATGGGCTGGGGACTAGCGGGATGGAGCAGTTCTTC. Translating gives CSARDGLGTSGMEQFF. The rearrangement uses TRBV20-1 and TRBJ2-1; 13 nucleotides line up with TRBD2. The CDR3 spans 16 residues. Germline lookup yields CDR1 DFQATT and CDR2 SNEGSKA (reference sequence). V trimming: 0 bases; J trimming: 10 bases; junction bases outside the gene matches: 9.

The genes are TRBV7-2 and TRBJ2-5; 15 bases fit TRBD2. CDR1 and CDR2 (germline): SGHTA, FQGNSA. The CDR3 length is 17 residues. V was pared by 5 bases and J by 5 bases, with 9 bases of the junction left unmatched. The CDR3 region is CASSPDRTSGGVETQYF. The CDR3 DNA sequence: TGTGCCAGCAGCCCCGACCGGACTAGCGGGGGGGTTGAGACCCAGTACTTC.

This clonotype showed up just once. The V and J genes are TRBV6-1 and TRBJ2-6; D call uncertain. The germline V gene has CDR1 MNHNS and CDR2 SASEGT. The ends were cut back, 6 bases at V and 0 bases at J, with 12 bases in the middle. The CDR3 is 16 amino acids. CDR3 sequence (DNA): TGTGCCAGCAGCCTCGACTCAAGCTCTGGGGCCAACGTCCTGACTTTC. It specifies CASSLDSSSGANVLTF.

This clonotype has only one observation. V and J are TRBV3-1 and TRBJ2-7; either TRBD1 or TRBD2 may fit D (6 bases each). This CDR3 has 13 residues. The V end lost 10 bases, the J end lost 0 bases, and 13 bases lay between the germline ends. Per the germline V gene, CDR1 is LGHDT and CDR2 is YNNKEL (reference sequence). CDR3 bases: TGTGCCACTGCGGAGGGGGACTCCTACGAGCAGTACTTC. It codes for CATAEGDSYEQYF.

This rearrangement joins TRBV5-1 to TRBJ2-1; 7 positions match TRBD2. The CDR3 contains 13 residues. Per germline, CDR1 SGHRS and CDR2 YFSETQ. Trimming cost V 0 bases and J 7 bases; bases outside gene matches: 1. CDR3 residues: CASSLGRENEQFF. Written as DNA, the CDR3 is TGCGCCAGCAGCTTGGGGCGGGAGAATGAGCAGTTCTTC.

This rearrangement joins TRBV4-3 to TRBJ2-7; TRBD2 matches 7 bases. This CDR3 is 15 amino acids long. Germline V gene data show CDR1 as LGHNA and CDR2 as YSLEER. V lost 2 bases, J lost 3 bases, and 7 bases stayed unmatched. The CDR3 sequence is CASSQRAGFDYEQYF. In nucleotides, the CDR3 is TGCGCCAGCAGCCAAAGAGCGGGATTCGACTACGAGCAGTACTTC.

The gene calls are TRBV30 and TRBJ1-1; D call uncertain. The V and J ends lost 0 bases and 0 bases respectively, with 11 bases between them. The germline CDR1 and CDR2 sequences are GTSNPN and SVGIG (reference sequence). The CDR3 has 15 residues. This chain's CDR3 is CAWSVDSRMNTEAFF. As DNA, the CDR3 is TGTGCCTGGAGTGTTGACTCCCGGATGAACACTGAAGCTTTCTTT. The full variable domain, its missing parts supplied by reference TRBV30 and TRBJ1-1, is SQTIHQWPATLVQPVGSPLSLECTVEGTSNPNLYWYRQAAGRGLQLLFYSVGIGQISSEVPQNLSASRPQDRQFILSSKKLLLSDSGFYLCAWSVDSRMNTEAFFGQGTRLTVV.

The V and J genes are TRBV30 and TRBJ1-1; D not resolved. Looked up from germline, CDR1 is GTSNPN and CDR2 is SVGIG (reference sequence). The CDR3 runs to 12 residues. V was cut by 2 bases and J by 4 bases, with 8 bases left in between. Here the CDR3 DNA reads TGTGCCTGGAGTATTCGAGTCACTGAAGCTTTCTTT. Amino acid sequence: CAWSIRVTEAFF.

The rearrangement links TRBV4-1 to TRBJ2-7; maybe TRBD1 (6 bases). Trimming stripped 1 base from V and 1 base from J, with 8 bases between. Per the germline V gene, CDR1 is MGHRA and CDR2 is YSYEKL. The CDR3 has 14 amino acids. DNA for the CDR3: TGCGCCAGCAGCCAAGTTACAGGGTCCTACGAGCAGTACTTC. It specifies CASSQVTGSYEQYF.